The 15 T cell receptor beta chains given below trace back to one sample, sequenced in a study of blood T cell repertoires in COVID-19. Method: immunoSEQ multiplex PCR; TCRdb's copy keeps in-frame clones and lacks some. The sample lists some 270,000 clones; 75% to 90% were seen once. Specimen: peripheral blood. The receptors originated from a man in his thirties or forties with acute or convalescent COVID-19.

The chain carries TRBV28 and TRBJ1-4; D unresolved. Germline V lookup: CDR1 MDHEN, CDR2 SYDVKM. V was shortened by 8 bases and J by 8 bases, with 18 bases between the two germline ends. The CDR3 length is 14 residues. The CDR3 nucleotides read TGTGCCAGCCATGACCAGGCCCTCCGGGAAAAACTGTTTTTT. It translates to CASHDQALREKLFF.

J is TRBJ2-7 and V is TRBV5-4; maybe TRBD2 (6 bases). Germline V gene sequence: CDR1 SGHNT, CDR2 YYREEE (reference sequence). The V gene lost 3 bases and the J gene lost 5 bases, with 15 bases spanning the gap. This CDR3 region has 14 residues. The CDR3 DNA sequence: TGTGCCAGCAGCTCCGGGACTTCTGTCAACGAGCAGTACTTC. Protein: CASSSGTSVNEQYF.

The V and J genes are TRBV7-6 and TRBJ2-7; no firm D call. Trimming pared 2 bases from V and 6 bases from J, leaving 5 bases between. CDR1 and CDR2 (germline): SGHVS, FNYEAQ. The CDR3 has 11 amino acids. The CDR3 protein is CASSLMSEQYF. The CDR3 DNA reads TGTGCCAGCAGCTTAATGAGCGAGCAGTACTTC.

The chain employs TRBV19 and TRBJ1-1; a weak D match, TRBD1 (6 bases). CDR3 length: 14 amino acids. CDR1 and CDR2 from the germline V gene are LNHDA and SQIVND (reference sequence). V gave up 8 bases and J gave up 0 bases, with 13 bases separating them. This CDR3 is CASWGGQVNTEAFF. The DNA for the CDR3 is TGTGCCAGTTGGGGGGGGCAGGTGAACACTGAAGCTTTCTTT. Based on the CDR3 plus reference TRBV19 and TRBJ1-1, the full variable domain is DGGITQSPKYLFRKEGQNVTLSCEQNLNHDAMYWYRQDPGQGLRLIYYSQIVNDFQKGDIAEGYSVSREKKESFPLTVTSAQKNPTAFYLCASWGGQVNTEAFFGQGTRLTVV.

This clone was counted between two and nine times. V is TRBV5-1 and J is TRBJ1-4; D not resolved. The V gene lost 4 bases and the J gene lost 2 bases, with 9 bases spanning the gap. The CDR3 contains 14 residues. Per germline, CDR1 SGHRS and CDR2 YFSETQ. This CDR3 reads CASSLGITNEKLFF. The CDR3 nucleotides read TGCGCCAGCAGCCTCGGGATCACTAATGAAAAACTGTTTTTT.

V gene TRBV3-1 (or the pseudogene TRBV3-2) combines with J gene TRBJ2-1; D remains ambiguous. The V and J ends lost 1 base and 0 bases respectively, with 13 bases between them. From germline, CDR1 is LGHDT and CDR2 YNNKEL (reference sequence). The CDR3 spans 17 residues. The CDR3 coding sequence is TGTGCCAGCAGCCAAGCCCCAACAAGAAGCTCCTACAATGAGCAGTTCTTC. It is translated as CASSQAPTRSSYNEQFF.

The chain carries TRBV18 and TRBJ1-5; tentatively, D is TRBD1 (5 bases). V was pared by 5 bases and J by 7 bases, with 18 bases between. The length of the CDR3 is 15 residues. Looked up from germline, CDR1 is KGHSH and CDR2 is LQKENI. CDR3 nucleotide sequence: TGTGCCAGCTCATCGCAGGGAAGTGTAATCCAGCCCCAGCATTTT. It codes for CASSSQGSVIQPQHF.

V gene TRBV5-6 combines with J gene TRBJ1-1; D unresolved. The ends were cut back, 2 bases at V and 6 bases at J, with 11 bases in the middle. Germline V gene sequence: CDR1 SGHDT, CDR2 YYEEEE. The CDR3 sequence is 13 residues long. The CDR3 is CASSLTRVSEAFF. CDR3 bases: TGTGCCAGCAGCTTAACGAGGGTATCTGAAGCTTTCTTT. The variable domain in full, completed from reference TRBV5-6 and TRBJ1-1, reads DAGVTQSPTHLIKTRGQQVTLRCSPKSGHDTVSWYQQALGQGPQFIFQYYEEEERQRGNFPDRFSGHQFPNYSSELNVNALLLGDSALYLCASSLTRVSEAFFGQGTRLTVV.

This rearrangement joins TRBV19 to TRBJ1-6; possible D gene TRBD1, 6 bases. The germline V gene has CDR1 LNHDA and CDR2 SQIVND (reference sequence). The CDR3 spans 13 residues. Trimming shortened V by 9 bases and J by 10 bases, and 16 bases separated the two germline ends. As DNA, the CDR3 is TGTGCCAGCAGGGACACGGGCTACTCACCCCTCCACTTT. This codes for CASRDTGYSPLHF.

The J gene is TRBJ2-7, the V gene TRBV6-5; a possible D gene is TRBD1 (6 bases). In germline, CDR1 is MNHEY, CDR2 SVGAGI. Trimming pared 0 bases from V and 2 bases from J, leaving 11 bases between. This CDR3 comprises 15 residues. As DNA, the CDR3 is TGTGCCAGCAGTTACTCGTTGGACAGTGCCTACGAGCAGTACTTC. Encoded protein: CASSYSLDSAYEQYF.

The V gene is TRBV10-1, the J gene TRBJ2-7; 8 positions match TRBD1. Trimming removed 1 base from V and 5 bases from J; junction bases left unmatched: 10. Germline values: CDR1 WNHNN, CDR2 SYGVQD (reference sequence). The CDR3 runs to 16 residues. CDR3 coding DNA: TGCGCCAGCAGTGAGTTCCCCGGACAGGGTGAGGACGAGCAGTACTTC. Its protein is CASSEFPGQGEDEQYF.

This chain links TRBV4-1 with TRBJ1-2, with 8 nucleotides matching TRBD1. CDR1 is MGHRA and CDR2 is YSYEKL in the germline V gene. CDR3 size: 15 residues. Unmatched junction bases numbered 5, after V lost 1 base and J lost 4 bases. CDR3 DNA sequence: TGCGCCAGCAGCCAAGCCTTACAGGGGGGCTATGGCTACACCTTC. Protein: CASSQALQGGYGYTF.

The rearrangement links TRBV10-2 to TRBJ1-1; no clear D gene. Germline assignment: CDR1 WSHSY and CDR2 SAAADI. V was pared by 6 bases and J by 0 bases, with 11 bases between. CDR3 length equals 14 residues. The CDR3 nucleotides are TGCGCCAGCAGAAGCCGGGGTTTGAACACTGAAGCTTTCTTT. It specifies CASRSRGLNTEAFF.

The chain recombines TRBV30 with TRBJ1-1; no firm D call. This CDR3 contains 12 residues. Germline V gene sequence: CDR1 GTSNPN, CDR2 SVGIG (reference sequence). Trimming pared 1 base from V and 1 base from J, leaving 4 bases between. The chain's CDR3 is CAWSDGNTEAFF. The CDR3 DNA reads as TGTGCCTGGAGTGACGGGAACACTGAAGCTTTCTTT.

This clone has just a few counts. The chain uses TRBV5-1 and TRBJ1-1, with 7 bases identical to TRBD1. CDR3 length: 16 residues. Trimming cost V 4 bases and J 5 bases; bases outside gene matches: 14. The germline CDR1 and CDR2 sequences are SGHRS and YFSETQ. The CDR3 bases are TGCGCCAGCAGCACCGACCCACAGGGGATTATAACTGAAGCTTTCTTT. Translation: CASSTDPQGIITEAFF.